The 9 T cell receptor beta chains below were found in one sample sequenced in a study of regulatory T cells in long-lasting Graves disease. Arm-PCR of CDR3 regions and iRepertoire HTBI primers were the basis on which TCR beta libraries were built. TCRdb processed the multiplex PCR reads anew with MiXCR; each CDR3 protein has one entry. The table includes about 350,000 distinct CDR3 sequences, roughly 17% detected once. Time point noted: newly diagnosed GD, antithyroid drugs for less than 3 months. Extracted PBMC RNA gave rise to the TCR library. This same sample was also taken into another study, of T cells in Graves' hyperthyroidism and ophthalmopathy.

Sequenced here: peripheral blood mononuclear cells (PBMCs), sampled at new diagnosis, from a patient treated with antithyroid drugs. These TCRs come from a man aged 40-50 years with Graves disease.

The CDR3 DNA sequence: TGCGCCAGCAGCACCTTGGACAGCGGTGGCGAGCAGTACTTC. Translated: CASSTLDSGGEQYF. This chain joins TRBV5-1 and TRBJ2-7; maybe TRBD1 (6 bases). This CDR3 comprises 14 residues. The V end lost 4 bases, the J end lost 6 bases, and 17 bases lay between the germline ends. Germline CDR1 reads SGHRS; CDR2 reads YFSETQ.

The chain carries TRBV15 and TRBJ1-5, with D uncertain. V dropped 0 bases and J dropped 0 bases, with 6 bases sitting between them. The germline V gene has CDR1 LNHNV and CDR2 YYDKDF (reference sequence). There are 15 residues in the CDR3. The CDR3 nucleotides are TGTGCCACCAGCAGAGAGGGATCTAGCAATCAGCCCCAGCATTTT. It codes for CATSREGSSNQPQHF. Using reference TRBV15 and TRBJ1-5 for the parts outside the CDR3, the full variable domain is DAMVIQNPRYQVTQFGKPVTLSCSQTLNHNVMYWYQQKSSQAPKLLFHYYDKDFNNEADTPDNFQSRRPNTSFCFLDIRSPGLGDTAMYLCATSREGSSNQPQHFGDGTRLSIL.

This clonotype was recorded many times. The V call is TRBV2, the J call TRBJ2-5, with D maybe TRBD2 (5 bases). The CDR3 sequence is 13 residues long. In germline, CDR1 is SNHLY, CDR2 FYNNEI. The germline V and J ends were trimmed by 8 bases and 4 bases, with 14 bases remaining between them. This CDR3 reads CASGSVTPETQYF. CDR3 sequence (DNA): TGTGCCAGCGGTAGCGTGACCCCAGAGACCCAGTACTTC.

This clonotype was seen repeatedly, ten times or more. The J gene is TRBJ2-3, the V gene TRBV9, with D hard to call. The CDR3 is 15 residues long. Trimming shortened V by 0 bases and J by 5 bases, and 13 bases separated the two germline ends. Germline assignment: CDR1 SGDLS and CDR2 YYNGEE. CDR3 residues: CASSVGPIGQDTQYF. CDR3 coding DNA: TGTGCCAGCAGCGTAGGCCCCATCGGGCAAGATACGCAGTATTTT.

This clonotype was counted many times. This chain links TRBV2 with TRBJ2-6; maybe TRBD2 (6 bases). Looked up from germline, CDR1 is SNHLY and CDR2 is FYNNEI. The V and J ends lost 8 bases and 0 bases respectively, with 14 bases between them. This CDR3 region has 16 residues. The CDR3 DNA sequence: TGTGCCAGCCATCGGGACTCGTTCTCTGGGGCCAACGTCCTGACTTTC. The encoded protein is CASHRDSFSGANVLTF.

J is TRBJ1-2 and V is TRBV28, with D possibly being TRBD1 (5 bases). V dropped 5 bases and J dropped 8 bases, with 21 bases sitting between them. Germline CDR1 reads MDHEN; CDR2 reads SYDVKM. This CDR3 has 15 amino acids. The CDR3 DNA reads TGTGCCAGCAGTAGCCCGGGACGCCCCGGAGAGGGCTACACCTTC. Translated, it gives CASSSPGRPGEGYTF.

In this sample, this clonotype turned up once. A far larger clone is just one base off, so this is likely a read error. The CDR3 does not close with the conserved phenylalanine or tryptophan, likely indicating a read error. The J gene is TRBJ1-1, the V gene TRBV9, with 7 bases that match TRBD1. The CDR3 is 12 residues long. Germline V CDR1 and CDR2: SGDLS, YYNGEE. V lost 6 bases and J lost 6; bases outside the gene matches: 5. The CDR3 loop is CASMMTGSEAFL. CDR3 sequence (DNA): TGTGCCAGCATGATGACAGGGTCTGAAGCTTTCCTT.

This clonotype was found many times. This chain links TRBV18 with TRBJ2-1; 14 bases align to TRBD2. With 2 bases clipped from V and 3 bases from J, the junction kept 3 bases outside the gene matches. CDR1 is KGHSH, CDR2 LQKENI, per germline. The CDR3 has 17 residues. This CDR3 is CASSPSGTSGGYNEQFF. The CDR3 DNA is TGTGCCAGCTCACCATCCGGGACTAGCGGGGGCTACAATGAGCAGTTCTTC.

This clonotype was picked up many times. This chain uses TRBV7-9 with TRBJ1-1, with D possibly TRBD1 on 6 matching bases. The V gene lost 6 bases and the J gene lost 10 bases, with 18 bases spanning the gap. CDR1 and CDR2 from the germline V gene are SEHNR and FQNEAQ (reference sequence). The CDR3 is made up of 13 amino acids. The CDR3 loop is CASSQGQSLGAFF. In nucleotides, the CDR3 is TGTGCCAGCAGTCAAGGACAGTCTCTCGGAGCTTTCTTT.